These 24 T cell receptor beta chains share one sample of origin, sequenced in a study of T-cell reconstitution after alpha-beta-depleted transplantation in children. This sample's TCRbeta library carried unique molecular identifier barcodes. Each CDR3 protein is one row after TCRdb ran MiXCR on the PCR reads. The sample includes around 480,000 distinct CDR3 sequences, approximately 32% of them seen just once. Sequenced material: PBMCs from the stem cell graft donor, taken from the stem cell graft. These receptors all stem from a human donor who donated a stem cell graft to a child with aplastic anemia.

Only a few counts were recorded for this clonotype. This sequence joins TRBV6-1 and TRBJ1-2, with TRBD1 matching over 12 bases. The CDR3 contains 15 residues. With V trimmed by 6 bases and J by 3 bases, 5 bases remained unmatched. The germline gives CDR1 MNHNS, CDR2 SASEGT. The CDR3 DNA reads TGTGCCAGCAGCATGGGACAGGGGGCTTACTATGGCTACACCTTC. This encodes CASSMGQGAYYGYTF.

The CDR3 DNA reads as TGCAGTGCTAGGGAATGGTCGAGCACAGATACGCAGTATTTT. This codes for CSAREWSSTDTQYF. The rearrangement uses TRBV20-1 and TRBJ2-3; D gene ambiguous. The V and J ends lost 3 bases and 0 bases respectively, with 10 bases between them. This CDR3 region has 14 residues. Germline values: CDR1 DFQATT, CDR2 SNEGSKA (reference sequence).

V is TRBV12-3 or TRBV12-4 and J is TRBJ2-7; D remains unclear. This CDR3 contains 11 residues. V was trimmed by 6 bases and J by 6 bases, leaving 9 bases between them. DNA of the CDR3: TGTGCCAGCAGCTCTGGGCCCGAGCAGTACGTC. It translates to CASSSGPEQYV.

The chain carries TRBV4-3 and TRBJ2-3; D gene ambiguous. Germline V gene data show CDR1 as LGHNA and CDR2 as YSLEER. V lost 0 bases to trimming and J lost 1 base, with 14 bases between them. This CDR3 is built from 17 residues. CDR3 in DNA: TGCGCCAGCAGCCAAGATTGGCAAGCAGGAGGCACAGATACGCAGTATTTT. This encodes CASSQDWQAGGTDTQYF.

The CDR3 DNA sequence: TGTGCCAGCAGCAGACGACAGGAACTTCACAATCAGCCCCAGCATTTT. Amino acids: CASSRRQELHNQPQHF. The chain is built from TRBV7-2 and TRBJ1-5; D possibly corresponds to TRBD1 (6 bases). The CDR3 is 16 amino acids. The germline V gene encodes CDR1 SGHTA and CDR2 FQGNSA. The V end was cut by 5 bases, the J end by 3 bases, with 17 bases between.

This clonotype was counted only a few times. The J gene is TRBJ1-2, the V gene TRBV19, with D perhaps TRBD1 (6 bases). CDR3 length equals 14 residues. Germline loops: CDR1 LNHDA, CDR2 SQIVND (reference sequence). Deletions cut 5 bases from V and 5 bases from J, with 15 bases between. The CDR3 loop reads CASSVPGTQYGYTF. CDR3 in DNA: TGTGCCAGTAGTGTCCCCGGGACACAATATGGCTACACCTTC.

This clonotype was detected only a few times. V gene TRBV14 combines with J gene TRBJ2-3, with 9 bases identical to TRBD2. Germline CDR1 SGHDN, CDR2 FVKESK. This CDR3 is built from 16 residues. The trim removed 4 bases at V and 0 bases at J, leaving 5 bases unmatched. CDR3 DNA: TGTGCCAGCAGCCTCGGACTAGCGAGAAGCACAGATACGCAGTATTTT. It encodes CASSLGLARSTDTQYF.

The sample holds a few counts of this clonotype. This chain connects TRBV30 to TRBJ2-1, with D unclear. The CDR3 runs 13 residues. Germline V gene lookup returns CDR1 GTSNPN and CDR2 SVGIG (reference sequence). Trimming shortened V by 0 bases and J by 2 bases, and 5 bases separated the two germline ends. CDR3 residues: CAWSVGPYNEQFF. Written as DNA, the CDR3 is TGTGCCTGGAGTGTTGGACCCTACAATGAGCAGTTCTTC.

This clonotype was detected a few times. The chain uses TRBV7-9 and TRBJ1-1, with D perhaps matching TRBD1 (6 bases). The germline V gene has CDR1 SEHNR and CDR2 FQNEAQ (reference sequence). V lost 4 bases and J lost 4, with 10 bases in between. CDR3 length equals 13 residues. The CDR3, as DNA: TGTGCCAGCAGCTGGCAGGGGCCCACTGAAGCTTTCTTT. This gives the protein CASSWQGPTEAFF.

V usage is TRBV28 and J usage is TRBJ2-7; TRBD1 agrees at 7 bases. The CDR3 runs 16 residues. Germline V CDR1 and CDR2: MDHEN, SYDVKM. Germline trimming cut 2 bases from V and 4 bases from J; bases unmatched to any gene: 11. CDR3 sequence (DNA): TGTGCCAGCAGTTTACCACAGGGGAGATATCCTTACGAGCAGTACTTC. Translated: CASSLPQGRYPYEQYF.

This clonotype was seen more than once but under ten times. The J gene is TRBJ2-3, the V gene TRBV12-5, with 7 bases fitting TRBD2. The CDR3 extends over 18 amino acids. The V and J ends lost 1 base and 4 bases, in that order; junction bases with no gene match: 14. The V gene's germline CDR1 is LGHNT and CDR2 FRNRAP. The CDR3 region has the DNA TGTGCTAGTGGTTTGGCGAGGGGACGGGAGGTGGTCCCAGATACGCAGTATTTT. It yields the protein CASGLARGREVVPDTQYF. Supplemented by reference TRBV12-5 and TRBJ2-3, the full variable domain reads DARVTQTPRHKVTEMGQEVTMRCQPILGHNTVFWYRQTMMQGLELLAYFRNRAPLDDSGMPKDRFSAEMPDATLATLKIQPSEPRDSAVYFCASGLARGREVVPDTQYFGPGTRLTVL.

This chain joins TRBV28 and TRBJ1-2; a possible D gene is TRBD1 (6 bases). Trimming took off 1 base at V and 4 bases at J, with 22 bases between the two ends. Germline loops: CDR1 MDHEN, CDR2 SYDVKM. This CDR3 region has 18 residues. The CDR3 region is CASSLLRARQVGAYGYTF. The CDR3 DNA sequence: TGTGCCAGCAGTTTATTGAGGGCTCGACAGGTCGGGGCCTATGGCTACACCTTC.

This clonotype was detected many times. This rearrangement joins TRBV5-1 to TRBJ2-2; 7 bases are a match to TRBD1. V shed 4 bases and J 4 bases; nucleotides not matched to a gene: 4. The CDR3 is 14 residues long. Germline V gene sequence: CDR1 SGHRS, CDR2 YFSETQ. The CDR3 reads CASSPRQGTGELFF. The CDR3 bases are TGCGCCAGCAGCCCGCGACAGGGCACCGGGGAGCTGTTTTTT.

This clonotype was seen a few times. The rearrangement uses TRBV4-3 and TRBJ1-1, with a weak D call TRBD1 (6 bases). The CDR3 is 14 amino acids. Trimming removed 0 bases from V and 5 bases from J, with 10 bases in between. Germline assignment: CDR1 LGHNA and CDR2 YSLEER. The CDR3 bases are TGCGCCAGCAGCCAAGATAGGAGGGGGACTGAAGCTTTCTTT. Amino acid sequence: CASSQDRRGTEAFF.

The chain links TRBV20-1 to TRBJ1-5; 9 bases agree with TRBD1. The V segment lost 4 bases and the J segment 7 bases; nucleotides outside the gene matches: 14. This CDR3 is built from 16 residues. Germline V CDR1 and CDR2: DFQATT, SNEGSKA (reference sequence). DNA for the CDR3: TGCAGTGCTACCGGGACAGGGTCTTCGGTCCTACAGCCCCAGCATTTT. It is translated as CSATGTGSSVLQPQHF.

This clonotype was seen a handful of times. This chain joins TRBV6-1 and TRBJ2-4; perhaps D is TRBD1 or TRBD2 (5 bases each). The germline V gene encodes CDR1 MNHNS and CDR2 SASEGT. The CDR3 runs 16 residues. Trimming shortened V by 7 bases and J by 0 bases, and 16 bases separated the two germline ends. The CDR3 nucleotides read TGTGCCAGCAAATTATTGGGGGATTCAGCCAAAAACATTCAGTACTTC. Protein sequence: CASKLLGDSAKNIQYF.

The chain joins TRBV29-1 to TRBJ1-1; 8 nucleotides match TRBD1. The CDR3 is made up of 14 amino acids. Trimming at V came to 6 bases and at J to 0 bases, leaving 6 bases not matched to a gene. Germline assignment: CDR1 SQVTM and CDR2 ANQGSEA. CDR3 bases: TGCAGCGTAGGGACAGGTCATATGAACACTGAAGCTTTCTTT. This gives the protein CSVGTGHMNTEAFF.

A few counts support this clonotype. The chain carries TRBV5-6 and TRBJ2-3, with 7 nucleotides matching TRBD1. This CDR3 comprises 15 residues. The ends lost 0 bases at V and 1 base at J; junction bases unmatched: 2. The germline V gene has CDR1 SGHDT and CDR2 YYEEEE. CDR3 nucleotide sequence: TGTGCCAGCAGCTTGGTTGGGACAGGCACAGATACGCAGTATTTT. It translates to CASSLVGTGTDTQYF.

This clonotype was seen more than once but under ten times. CDR3 region: CASSQDEGDYNEQFF. For the CDR3, the DNA is TGCGCCAGCAGCCAAGACGAGGGGGACTACAATGAGCAGTTCTTC. V is TRBV4-1 and J is TRBJ2-1, with D maybe TRBD1 (6 bases). With 0 bases removed from V and 3 bases from J, the gap between germline ends came to 9 bases. The germline gives CDR1 MGHRA, CDR2 YSYEKL. The CDR3 sequence is 15 residues long.

This clonotype was recorded once. The chain carries TRBV18 and TRBJ1-2, with TRBD1 matching 9 bases. Germline loops: CDR1 KGHSH, CDR2 LQKENI. Trimming cost V 8 bases and J 6 bases; bases outside gene matches: 7. This CDR3 contains 13 residues. This chain's CDR3 is CASQRTGENGYTF. DNA of the CDR3: TGTGCCAGCCAGAGGACAGGGGAGAATGGCTACACCTTC.

This chain links TRBV20-1 with TRBJ2-1; D is unresolved. The CDR3 consists of 13 residues. V was clipped by 2 bases and J by 4 bases, with 9 bases between them. Looked up from germline, CDR1 is DFQATT and CDR2 is SNEGSKA (reference sequence). DNA of the CDR3: TGCAGTGCTAGAACTCGTCGGTACAATGAGCAGTTCTTC. Translating it yields CSARTRRYNEQFF.

This clonotype was counted between two and nine times. This chain links TRBV3-1 with TRBJ1-2; D uncertain. V was trimmed by 4 bases and J by 2 bases, leaving 11 bases between them. Germline CDR1 LGHDT, CDR2 YNNKEL (reference sequence). The CDR3 has 14 residues. CDR3 nucleotides: TGTGCCAGCAGCCTTAAGGGAGTGAACTATGGCTACACCTTC. This gives the protein CASSLKGVNYGYTF.

This chain joins TRBV12-3 or TRBV12-4 and TRBJ1-5; D is undetermined. Trimming cost V 5 bases and J 5 bases, with 7 bases left between them. This CDR3 has 12 residues. CDR3 sequence (DNA): TGTGCCAGCAGTCTCAACTATCAGCCCCAGCATTTT. It specifies CASSLNYQPQHF.

The chain couples TRBV6-5 to TRBJ1-3; D ambiguous. The germline gives CDR1 MNHEY, CDR2 SVGAGI. This CDR3 is 13 amino acids long. V was clipped by 4 bases and J by 2 bases, with 6 bases between them. CDR3 amino acids: CASSLAPGNTIYF. The CDR3 DNA sequence: TGTGCCAGCAGTTTGGCTCCTGGAAACACCATATATTTT.